This TCR beta chain stems from a study of cytomegalovirus exposure and HLA in healthy donors. At the level of the study: The use of the same platform for the 90 to 150 validation repertoires and the roughly 730 first-cohort repertoires was reported by a later analysis.

Some clones are missing from TCRdb's copy, which holds only in-frame ones; the method was immunoSEQ multiplex PCR. The repertoire holds 80,000 to 100,000 clones, with 87% as singletons. Turning to this clone: Its antigen is currently unknown.

Study-wide points: According to a subsequent analysis, TCR clusters identified in the first cohort showed a tendency to co-occur across the roughly 120 validation repertoires. Most TCR sequences were rare, but some public TCRs occurred in many donors.

The V and J ends lost 6 bases and 2 bases respectively, with 23 bases between them. CDR1 and CDR2 (germline): SGHDN, FVKESK. CDR3 length equals 18 residues. Among the 110 or so subjects of the validation cohort, separate from the roughly 700-subject first cohort, were the donors. The TCR comes from a woman younger than 45 in good health and CMV-seronegative. Sequenced input: PBMCs. This chain links TRBV14 with TRBJ2-1, with D maybe TRBD2 (5 bases). The CDR3 loop reads CASRPGPESSWAYNEQFF. CDR3 DNA: TGTGCCAGCAGACCCGGACCAGAATCTAGCTGGGCCTACAATGAGCAGTTCTTC.